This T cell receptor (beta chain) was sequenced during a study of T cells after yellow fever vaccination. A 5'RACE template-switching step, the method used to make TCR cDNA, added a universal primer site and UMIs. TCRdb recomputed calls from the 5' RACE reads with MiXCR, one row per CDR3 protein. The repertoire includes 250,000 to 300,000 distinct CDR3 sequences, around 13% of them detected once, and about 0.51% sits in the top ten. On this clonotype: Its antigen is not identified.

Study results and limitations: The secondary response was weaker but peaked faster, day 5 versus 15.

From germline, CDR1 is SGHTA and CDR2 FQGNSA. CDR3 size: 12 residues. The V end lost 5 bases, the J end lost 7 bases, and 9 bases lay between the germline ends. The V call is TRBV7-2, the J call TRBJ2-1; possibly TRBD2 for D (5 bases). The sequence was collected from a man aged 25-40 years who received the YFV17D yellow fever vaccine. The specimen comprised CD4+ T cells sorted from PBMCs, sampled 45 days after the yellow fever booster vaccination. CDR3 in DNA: TGTGCCAGCAGCCGCCGCGGGAATGAGCAGTTCTTC. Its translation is CASSRRGNEQFF.